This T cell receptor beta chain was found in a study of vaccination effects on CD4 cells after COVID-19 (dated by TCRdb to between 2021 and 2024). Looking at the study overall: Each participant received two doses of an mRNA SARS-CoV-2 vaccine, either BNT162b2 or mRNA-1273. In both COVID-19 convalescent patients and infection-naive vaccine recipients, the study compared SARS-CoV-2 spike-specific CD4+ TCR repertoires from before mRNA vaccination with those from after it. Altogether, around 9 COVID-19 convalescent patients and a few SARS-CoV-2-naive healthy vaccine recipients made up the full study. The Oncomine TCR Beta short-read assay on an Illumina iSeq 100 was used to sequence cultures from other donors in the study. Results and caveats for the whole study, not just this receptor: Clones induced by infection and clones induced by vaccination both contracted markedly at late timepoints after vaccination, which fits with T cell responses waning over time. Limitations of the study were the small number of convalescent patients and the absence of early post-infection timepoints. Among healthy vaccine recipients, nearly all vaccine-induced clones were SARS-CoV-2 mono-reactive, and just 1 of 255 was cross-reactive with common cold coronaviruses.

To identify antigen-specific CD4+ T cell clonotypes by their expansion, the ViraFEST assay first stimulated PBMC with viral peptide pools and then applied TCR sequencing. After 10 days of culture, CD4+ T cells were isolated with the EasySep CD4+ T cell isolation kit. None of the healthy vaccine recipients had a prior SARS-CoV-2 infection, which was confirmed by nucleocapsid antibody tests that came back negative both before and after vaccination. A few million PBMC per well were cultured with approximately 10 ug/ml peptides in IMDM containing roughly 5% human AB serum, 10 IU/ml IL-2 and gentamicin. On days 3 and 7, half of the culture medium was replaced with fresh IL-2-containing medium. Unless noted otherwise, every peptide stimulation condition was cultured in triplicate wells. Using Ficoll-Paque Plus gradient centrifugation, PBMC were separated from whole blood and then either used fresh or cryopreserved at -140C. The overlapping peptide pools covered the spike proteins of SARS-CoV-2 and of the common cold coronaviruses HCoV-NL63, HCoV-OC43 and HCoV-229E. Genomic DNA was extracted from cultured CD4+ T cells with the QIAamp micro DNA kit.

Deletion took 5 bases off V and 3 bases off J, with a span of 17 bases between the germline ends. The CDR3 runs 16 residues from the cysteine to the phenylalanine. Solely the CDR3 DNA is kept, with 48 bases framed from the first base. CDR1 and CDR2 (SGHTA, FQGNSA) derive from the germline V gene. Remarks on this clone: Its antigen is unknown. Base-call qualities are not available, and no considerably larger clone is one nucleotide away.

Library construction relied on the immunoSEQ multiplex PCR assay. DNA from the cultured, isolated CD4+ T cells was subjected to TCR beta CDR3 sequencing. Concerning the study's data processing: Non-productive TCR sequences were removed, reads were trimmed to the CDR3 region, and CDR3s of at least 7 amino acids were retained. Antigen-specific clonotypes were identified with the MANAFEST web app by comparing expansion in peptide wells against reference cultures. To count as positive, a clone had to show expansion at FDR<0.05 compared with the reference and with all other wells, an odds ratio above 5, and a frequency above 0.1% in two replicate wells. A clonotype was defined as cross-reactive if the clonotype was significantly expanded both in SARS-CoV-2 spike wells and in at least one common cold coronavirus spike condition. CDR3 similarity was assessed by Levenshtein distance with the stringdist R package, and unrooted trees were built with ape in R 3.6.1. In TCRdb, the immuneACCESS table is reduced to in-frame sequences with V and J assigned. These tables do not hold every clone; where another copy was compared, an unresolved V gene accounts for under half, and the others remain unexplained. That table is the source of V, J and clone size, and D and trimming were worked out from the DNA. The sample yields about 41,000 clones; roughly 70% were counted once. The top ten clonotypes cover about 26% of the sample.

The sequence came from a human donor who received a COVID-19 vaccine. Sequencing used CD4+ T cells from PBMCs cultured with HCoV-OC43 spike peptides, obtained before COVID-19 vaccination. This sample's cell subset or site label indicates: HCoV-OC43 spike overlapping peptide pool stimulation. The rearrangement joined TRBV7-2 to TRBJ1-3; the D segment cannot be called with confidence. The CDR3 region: CASSTLRPLGGNTIYF. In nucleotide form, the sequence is TGTGCCAGCAGCACCCTACGACCCCTGGGTGGAAACACCATATATTTT.